The 22 T cell receptor beta chains below come from one sample, sequenced in a study of blood T cells in healthy people across ages. With a J-beta primer mix and a sample-barcoded 5' primer, a second PCR ran about 7 to 12 cycles. MiXCR, run by TCRdb on the 5' RACE reads, gives a single entry per CDR3 protein. The data contain around 1,700,000 distinct CDR3 sequences, about 28% of them seen just once; the ten biggest clones take up about 7.7%. Material: blood. The source is a woman aged 25 to 39 in good health.

The chain has TRBV30 and TRBJ2-2; 10 bases agree with TRBD1. Germline CDR1 is GTSNPN and CDR2 is SVGIG (reference sequence). This CDR3 spans 16 amino acids. J was trimmed by 1 base and V by 2 bases; bases with no gene match: 4. Here the CDR3 reads CAWSRGTGVNTGELFF. CDR3 nucleotide sequence: TGTGCCTGGAGTCGGGGGACAGGGGTGAACACCGGGGAGCTGTTTTTT.

J is TRBJ2-3 and V is TRBV6-2 or TRBV6-3; 7 bases are a match to TRBD2. The CDR3 sequence is 14 residues long. Germline trimming cut 7 bases from V and 7 bases from J; bases unmatched to any gene: 11. CDR1 is MNHEY, CDR2 SVGEGT, per germline. The CDR3 sequence is CASNGGSRINTQYF. DNA for the CDR3: TGTGCCAGCAACGGCGGGAGTCGGATAAATACGCAGTATTTT.

J is TRBJ2-1 and V is TRBV20-1; 9 nucleotides line up with TRBD1. With V trimmed by 8 bases and J by 6 bases, 20 bases remained unmatched. In germline, CDR1 is DFQATT, CDR2 SNEGSKA (reference sequence). The CDR3 extends over 17 amino acids. The CDR3 loop reads CSRSQYMGQGMGNEQFF. The CDR3, as DNA: TGCAGTCGTTCACAATACATGGGACAGGGAATGGGCAATGAGCAGTTCTTC.

This clonotype came up a few times. The V and J genes are TRBV6-5 and TRBJ2-7; D is perhaps TRBD1 (6 bases). V lost 5 bases to trimming and J lost 7 bases, with 15 bases between them. The CDR3 spans 13 residues. CDR1 and CDR2 from the germline V gene are MNHEY and SVGAGI. In DNA form, the CDR3 reads TGTGCCAGCAGTAAATCATTAACAGGGGAGCAGTACTTC. Its translation: CASSKSLTGEQYF.

This clonotype was observed many times. This sequence joins TRBV20-1 and TRBJ2-1; 8 bases agree with TRBD1. Germline loops: CDR1 DFQATT, CDR2 SNEGSKA (reference sequence). This CDR3 has 14 residues. V dropped 4 bases and J dropped 8; count of bases not matched to a gene: 10. The CDR3 region is CSANRRTGLDEQFF. The CDR3 DNA is TGCAGTGCTAACCGTCGGACAGGGTTGGATGAGCAGTTCTTC.

With respect to this clonotype: Possible read error: a much larger clone is one base away. This rearrangement joins TRBV2 to TRBJ2-1; D perhaps matches TRBD1 (6 bases). The CDR3 totals 12 residues. The germline CDR1 and CDR2 sequences are SNHLY and FYNNEI. The V gene lost 4 bases and the J gene lost 15 bases, with 16 bases spanning the gap. CDR3 region: CASSGDTLARFF. The CDR3 DNA reads as TGTGCCAGCAGTGGGGACACCCTCGCTCGGTTCTTC.

The chain uses TRBV20-1 and TRBJ1-3; D is unclear. Between the trimmed V and J ends, which lost 3 bases and 0 bases, there was a span of 12 bases. The CDR3 covers 15 residues. CDR1 is DFQATT and CDR2 is SNEGSKA in the germline V gene (reference sequence). This CDR3 is CSARDVADSGNTIYF. The CDR3 DNA follows: TGCAGTGCTAGGGACGTGGCCGACTCTGGAAACACCATATATTTT.

This clonotype was counted many times. The chain links TRBV29-1 to TRBJ2-4; the D gene is possibly TRBD2 (5 bases). The V end lost 3 bases, the J end lost 6 bases, and 9 bases lay between the germline ends. This CDR3 is 12 amino acids long. The germline V gene encodes CDR1 SQVTM and CDR2 ANQGSEA. CDR3 in DNA: TGCAGCGTTGAGAGGGAAGGAAACATTCAGTACTTC. Its protein product is CSVEREGNIQYF.

This clonotype was seen repeatedly, ten times or more. The rearrangement joins TRBV5-1 to TRBJ2-1, with 7 bases fitting TRBD2. V gave up 4 bases and J gave up 3 bases; unmatched junction bases: 19. The CDR3 length is 19 residues. Germline V gene sequence: CDR1 SGHRS, CDR2 YFSETQ. The CDR3 nucleotides read TGCGCCAGCAGCCGCCGGGGGGAGCGGGGCTCTAATATCTACAATGAGCAGTTCTTC. It codes for CASSRRGERGSNIYNEQFF.

This clonotype was observed a handful of times. The CDR3 bases are TGTGCCAGCAGTTACCCGACTCTCCTAGGCTACACCTTC. This sequence encodes CASSYPTLLGYTF. The chain employs TRBV6-2 or TRBV6-3 and TRBJ1-2, with D uncertain. The CDR3 loop spans 13 amino acids. Per the germline V gene, CDR1 is MNHEY and CDR2 is SVGEGT. V was trimmed by 2 bases and J by 8 bases, leaving 12 bases between them.

V and J are TRBV7-9 and TRBJ1-1, with a tentative D call TRBD1 (6 bases). The CDR3 consists of 13 residues. The V gene lost 6 bases and the J gene lost 4 bases, with 12 bases spanning the gap. The germline V gene has CDR1 SEHNR and CDR2 FQNEAQ (reference sequence). In DNA, the CDR3 is TGTGCCAGCAGAGCAGGGGTTCGCACTGAAGCTTTCTTT. As protein: CASRAGVRTEAFF.

This clonotype came up a few times. The V gene is TRBV9, the J gene TRBJ1-2, with TRBD1 identical over 7 bases. Germline V gene lookup returns CDR1 SGDLS and CDR2 YYNGEE. The CDR3 sequence is 15 residues long. V shed 2 bases and J 6 bases; nucleotides not matched to a gene: 10. CDR3 sequence reads: CASSVNYPGQHGYTF. CDR3 coding DNA: TGTGCCAGCAGCGTTAATTATCCGGGACAGCATGGCTACACCTTC.

The V call is TRBV5-1, the J call TRBJ2-4; TRBD1 agrees at 9 bases. CDR1 and CDR2 from the germline V gene are SGHRS and YFSETQ. V lost 4 bases to trimming and J lost 13 bases; unmatched junction nucleotides: 15. The CDR3 length is 15 residues. The CDR3 protein is CASSRDRVTYNEQYF. The CDR3 DNA sequence: TGCGCCAGCAGCCGGGACAGGGTCACCTACAATGAGCAGTACTTC.

This clonotype has just a few counts. The gene calls are TRBV5-1 and TRBJ1-2; 8 positions agree with TRBD1. This CDR3 has 19 residues. Germline V CDR1 and CDR2: SGHRS, YFSETQ. V trimming: 0 bases; J trimming: 2 bases; junction bases outside the gene matches: 15. CDR3 sequence reads: CASSLVPGTGTSENYGYTF. The CDR3 coding sequence is TGCGCCAGCAGCTTGGTCCCCGGGACAGGTACTTCGGAGAACTATGGCTACACCTTC.

In the case of this clonotype: A much larger clonotype is one base distant, so this may be a read error. The chain carries TRBV7-6 and TRBJ2-5; 7 bases map to TRBD2. The end of the DNA is better explained by TRBJ2-7, so the J call may be wrong. Germline V gene sequence: CDR1 SGHVS, CDR2 FNYEAQ. The CDR3 contains 14 residues. The CDR3 region has the DNA TGTGCCAGCAAGCCGAGTTGGGGGGGCTACGAGCAGTACTTC. Translating it yields CASKPSWGGYEQYF.

This chain connects TRBV7-9 to TRBJ1-1, with a tentative D call TRBD1 (5 bases). CDR1 SEHNR and CDR2 FQNEAQ come from the germline V gene (reference sequence). This CDR3 has 15 amino acids. Between the trimmed V and J ends, which lost 2 bases and 0 bases, there was a span of 10 bases. CDR3 in DNA: TGTGCCAGCAGCTTATCGGGGGGGATGAACACTGAAGCTTTCTTT. Amino acid sequence: CASSLSGGMNTEAFF. The full variable domain, its missing parts supplied by reference TRBV7-9 and TRBJ1-1, is DTGVSQNPRHKITKRGQNVTFRCDPISEHNRLYWYRQTLGQGPEFLTYFQNEAQLEKSRLLSDRFSAERPKGSFSTLEIQRTEQGDSAMYLCASSLSGGMNTEAFFGQGTRLTVV.

The chain joins TRBV10-3 to TRBJ2-7; 10 nucleotides match TRBD1. Unmatched junction bases numbered 4, after V lost 6 bases and J lost 5 bases. The CDR3 has 13 residues. Germline CDR1 is ENHRY and CDR2 is SYGVKD. This CDR3 is CAISPGTGDEQYF. CDR3 coding DNA: TGTGCCATCAGCCCCGGGACAGGGGACGAGCAGTACTTC.

The gene calls are TRBV5-6 and TRBJ1-2; D call uncertain. Trimming shortened V by 0 bases and J by 8 bases, and 11 bases separated the two germline ends. This CDR3 has 13 amino acids. Germline V gene data show CDR1 as SGHDT and CDR2 as YYEEEE. CDR3 residues: CASSLVDVKGYTF. For the CDR3, the DNA is TGTGCCAGCAGCTTGGTGGACGTAAAAGGCTACACCTTC.

The chain has TRBV10-3 and TRBJ1-4; D is unclear. V dropped 7 bases and J dropped 7 bases, with 13 bases sitting between them. CDR1 ENHRY and CDR2 SYGVKD come from the germline V gene. CDR3 size: 13 residues. CDR3 sequence reads: CAIKKELREKLFF. In DNA, the CDR3 is TGTGCCATCAAAAAGGAGTTACGTGAAAAACTGTTTTTT.

This clonotype was observed a few times. The J gene is TRBJ1-4, the V gene TRBV4-1; possibly TRBD1 for D (5 bases). Germline V CDR1 and CDR2: MGHRA, YSYEKL. The V gene lost 3 bases and the J gene lost 6 bases, with 11 bases spanning the gap. This CDR3 region has 14 residues. This chain's CDR3 is CASSHKGTYEKLFF. CDR3 sequence (DNA): TGCGCCAGCAGCCATAAAGGGACCTATGAAAAACTGTTTTTT.

The V call is TRBV4-1, the J call TRBJ2-4; possibly TRBD1 for D (6 bases). The DNA end is a closer match to TRBJ2-7, so the J assignment may be wrong. CDR1 and CDR2 from the germline V gene are MGHRA and YSYEKL. The CDR3 length is 15 residues. This chain's CDR3 is CASSHQVAGAYEQYF. CDR3 bases: TGCGCCAGCAGCCATCAGGTGGCAGGGGCCTACGAGCAGTACTTC.

The sample holds many counts of this clonotype. This sequence joins TRBV12-3 or TRBV12-4 and TRBJ2-3; the match to TRBD2 covers 7 bases. The CDR3 loop spans 13 amino acids. Unmatched junction bases numbered 4, after V lost 5 bases and J lost 5 bases. The CDR3 loop reads CASSQGGLDTQYF. In DNA, the CDR3 is TGTGCCAGCAGTCAGGGAGGGCTAGATACGCAGTATTTT.